A single sample gave rise to the 13 T cell receptor beta chains below, sequenced in a study of patients and donors after allogeneic stem cell transplantation. MiXCR, applied by TCRdb to the RT-PCR reads, yields one record per CDR3 protein. The sample records about 960,000 distinct CDR3 sequences, over 15% being singletons. Sequencing was done on a sample of blood, either unsorted or a sorted T cell fraction (not recorded which). These receptors all stem from a human donor who was either an allogeneic HSCT recipient or a stem cell or donor lymphocyte infusion donor (not recorded which). It is not recorded whose cells these are; they may come from a transplant donor.

The chain couples TRBV10-3 to TRBJ2-3, with 10 bases aligning to TRBD2. The CDR3 is 16 residues long. With 5 bases clipped from V and 4 bases from J, the junction kept 9 bases outside the gene matches. Germline loops: CDR1 ENHRY, CDR2 SYGVKD. CDR3: CAISRTSGVPPDTQYF. The CDR3 DNA sequence: TGTGCCATCAGTAGGACTAGCGGAGTCCCCCCAGATACGCAGTATTTT.

This chain uses TRBV20-1 with TRBJ2-2; 8 bases are shared with TRBD1. The CDR3 covers 17 residues. The junction had 8 bases not matched to a gene; V was cut back by 0 bases and J by 2 bases. Germline CDR1 and CDR2: DFQATT and SNEGSKA (reference sequence). The CDR3 region is CSARDYVGQGNTGELFF. Written as DNA, the CDR3 is TGCAGTGCTAGAGATTACGTCGGACAGGGTAACACCGGGGAGCTGTTTTTT.

This clonotype has a handful of counts. J is TRBJ2-7 and V is TRBV2, with 7 nucleotides matching TRBD1. The V and J ends lost 6 bases and 5 bases, in that order; junction bases with no gene match: 16. This CDR3 is 16 amino acids long. CDR1 is SNHLY and CDR2 is FYNNEI in the germline V gene. CDR3 sequence: CASRDRRAQGTHEQYF. CDR3 sequence (DNA): TGTGCCAGCAGGGATAGAAGAGCACAGGGGACCCACGAGCAGTACTTC.

The chain has TRBV7-9 and TRBJ2-7, with D uncertain. V was trimmed by 2 bases and J by 6 bases, leaving 8 bases between them. Germline V gene data show CDR1 as SEHNR and CDR2 as FQNEAQ (reference sequence). CDR3 length equals 12 residues. The CDR3 reads CASSLTDPEQYF. The CDR3 DNA reads TGTGCCAGCAGCTTAACAGATCCCGAGCAGTACTTC.

The chain is built from TRBV6-5 and TRBJ2-2; D gene ambiguous. This CDR3 is built from 19 residues. Germline V gene lookup returns CDR1 MNHEY and CDR2 SVGAGI. V was trimmed by 2 bases and J by 3 bases, leaving 22 bases between them. In DNA form, the CDR3 reads TGTGCCAGCAGTTACGGCGTGGCAGCCTACCTTAGTTACACCGGGGAGCTGTTTTTT. Translation gives CASSYGVAAYLSYTGELFF.

The rearrangement joins TRBV28 to TRBJ2-1, with a weak D call TRBD1 (5 bases). This CDR3 is 16 amino acids long. CDR1 and CDR2 (germline): MDHEN, SYDVKM. Trimming took off 7 bases at V and 6 bases at J, with 22 bases between the two ends. The CDR3: CASTTADIPSGNEQFF. CDR3 coding DNA: TGTGCCAGCACCACGGCGGACATCCCCTCAGGCAATGAGCAGTTCTTC.

In its sample, this clonotype was seen a few times. The chain uses TRBV7-2 and TRBJ2-5; no reliable D call. The CDR3 contains 11 residues. V lost 2 bases, J lost 10 bases, and 8 bases lay in between. Germline assignment: CDR1 SGHTA and CDR2 FQGNSA. The chain's CDR3 is CASSLIGIQYF. In nucleotides, the CDR3 is TGTGCCAGCAGCTTAATCGGTATCCAGTACTTC.

The chain has TRBV11-2 and TRBJ2-5; TRBD2 might be the D (6 bases). This CDR3 contains 15 residues. Germline V gene data show CDR1 as SGHAT and CDR2 as FQNNGV. V lost 5 bases, J lost 5 bases, and 18 bases lay in between. CDR3 region: CASSRLKLARETQYF. The CDR3 DNA reads TGTGCCAGCAGCCGCTTAAAGCTAGCGCGGGAGACCCAGTACTTC.

This chain joins TRBV15 and TRBJ1-4; D uncertain. Trimming removed 1 base at V and 5 bases at J, with 5 bases between. The germline V gene has CDR1 LNHNV and CDR2 YYDKDF (reference sequence). The CDR3 is 13 amino acids. The CDR3 nucleotides are TGTGCCACCAGCAGAGTCCACAATGAAAAACTGTTTTTT. Protein product: CATSRVHNEKLFF.

This clonotype was seen only a few times. The chain uses TRBV6-1 and TRBJ2-3; 8 bases line up with TRBD1. The trim removed 0 bases at V and 1 base at J, leaving 3 bases unmatched. The CDR3 has 16 amino acids. Per the germline V gene, CDR1 is MNHNS and CDR2 is SASEGT. The chain's CDR3 is CASSEAGGQGTDTQYF. In nucleotides, the CDR3 is TGTGCCAGCAGTGAAGCGGGGGGACAGGGCACAGATACGCAGTATTTT.

This clonotype was seen only a few times. V usage is TRBV14 and J usage is TRBJ2-5, with D possibly TRBD1 on 6 matching bases. The V end lost 5 bases, the J end lost 2 bases, and 15 bases lay between the germline ends. Germline-derived CDR1 and CDR2 are SGHDN and FVKESK. The CDR3 totals 15 residues. CDR3 nucleotides: TGTGCCAGCAGCTCATACCCGGACAGTCAAGAGACCCAGTACTTC. Residues: CASSSYPDSQETQYF.

This clonotype was seen ten or more times. The chain recombines TRBV5-1 with TRBJ1-6; D is unresolved. Germline V gene sequence: CDR1 SGHRS, CDR2 YFSETQ. Trimming took 0 bases from V and 0 from J, leaving 4 bases between them. This CDR3 contains 15 residues. The CDR3 is CASSLGRSYNSPLHF. CDR3 nucleotides: TGCGCCAGCAGCTTGGGTCGCTCCTATAATTCACCCCTCCACTTT. Drawing the rest from reference TRBV5-1 and TRBJ1-6, the complete variable domain is KAGVTQTPRYLIKTRGQQVTLSCSPISGHRSVSWYQQTPGQGLQFLFEYFSETQRNKGNFPGRFSGRQFSNSRSEMNVSTLELGDSALYLCASSLGRSYNSPLHFGNGTRLTVT.

This chain uses TRBV3-1 with TRBJ2-7, with a weak D call TRBD1 (5 bases). Germline CDR1 is LGHDT and CDR2 is YNNKEL (reference sequence). CDR3 length: 15 amino acids. V lost 1 base and J 0 bases, leaving 10 bases between the germline ends. CDR3 nucleotide sequence: TGTGCCAGCAGCCAAGTATCAGGGCCCTCCTACGAGCAGTACTTC. This gives the protein CASSQVSGPSYEQYF.